Listed here is a single T cell receptor (beta chain). The target antigen is unknown. This entry belongs to a study of cytomegalovirus exposure and HLA in healthy donors. Points from the study as a whole: Being productive about 90% or about 30% of the time was typical of most TCR beta V segments in an earlier analysis. Some V segments, including TRBV6-2 and TRBV6-3, were excluded as indistinguishable.

Looked up from germline, CDR1 is SEHNR and CDR2 is FQNEAQ (reference sequence). J gave up 6 bases and V 5 bases, and 6 bases lay outside the gene matches. The CDR3 sequence is 14 residues long. Primers for the PCR totalled 60 Vbeta and 13 Jbeta. Measured with immunoSEQ multiplex PCR; TCRdb has only the in-frame clones, and not every one. The data show around 200,000 clones, 79% seen once. The chain couples TRBV7-9 to TRBJ2-1; 8 bases are shared with TRBD1. The sequenced material came from PBMCs. This clonotype originated in a woman aged 45-59 years in good health and CMV-seronegative. In DNA form, the CDR3 reads TGTGCCAGCAGCCTGGGGACAGGTGGCAATGAGCAGTTCTTC. It is translated as CASSLGTGGNEQFF.